Each of the 30 T cell receptor beta chains below was sequenced from the same sample in a study of T-cell reconstitution after alpha-beta-depleted transplantation in children. During its preparation, the TCRbeta library received unique molecular identifiers. A single record per CDR3 protein comes from TCRdb applying MiXCR to the PCR reads. The sample lists hundreds of thousands of distinct CDR3 sequences; under 20% were seen once. Sequencing was performed on PBMCs, mostly from graft donor cells, taken 360 days after TCRalphabeta/CD19-depleted stem cell transplant. These TCRs come from a male patient between 10 and 17 years old who had a stem cell transplant for acute lymphoblastic leukemia, so the T cells may come from the graft donor.

This clonotype has a handful of counts. The chain joins TRBV13 to TRBJ2-7; TRBD1 aligns across 12 bases. This CDR3 spans 14 amino acids. Germline assignment: CDR1 PRHDT and CDR2 FYEKMQ (reference sequence). J was trimmed by 5 bases and V by 4 bases; bases with no gene match: 3. The CDR3 region has the DNA TGTGCCAGCAGCTCGGGACAGGGGGCCCACGAGCAGTACTTC. Translation gives CASSSGQGAHEQYF.

This clonotype was observed many times. This rearrangement joins TRBV4-1 to TRBJ2-2; TRBD2 aligns across 10 bases. V shed 1 base, J shed 4 bases, and the junction held 15 bases outside the gene matches. Germline V CDR1 and CDR2: MGHRA, YSYEKL. The CDR3 spans 20 residues. The CDR3 region is CASSQGRLWSGRAPTGELFF. In DNA, the CDR3 is TGCGCCAGCAGCCAAGGGAGGCTGTGGAGCGGGAGGGCCCCCACCGGGGAGCTGTTTTTT.

This clonotype came up many times. The V gene is TRBV7-2, the J gene TRBJ2-5; the D call may be TRBD1 or TRBD2 (5 bases each). V was clipped by 1 base and J by 1 base, with 10 bases between them. CDR1 SGHTA and CDR2 FQGNSA come from the germline V gene. This CDR3 has 15 residues. CDR3 residues: CASSLVEGIQETQYF. The CDR3 nucleotides read TGTGCCAGCAGCTTAGTCGAGGGGATCCAAGAGACCCAGTACTTC.

This chain joins TRBV12-3 or TRBV12-4 and TRBJ2-2; no clear D. The CDR3 length is 14 residues. The V end was cut by 6 bases, the J end by 4 bases, with 12 bases between. The CDR3 here is CASRPNSGTGELFF. CDR3 nucleotide sequence: TGTGCCAGCAGGCCCAATAGTGGCACCGGGGAGCTGTTTTTT.

This rearrangement joins TRBV4-1 to TRBJ2-7; D gene unclear. The V gene's germline CDR1 is MGHRA and CDR2 YSYEKL. The CDR3 runs 15 residues. V lost 2 bases, J lost 6 bases, and 17 bases lay in between. CDR3 protein: CASSQSPAWLGEQYF. CDR3 coding DNA: TGCGCCAGCAGCCAATCCCCCGCCTGGCTCGGCGAGCAGTACTTC.

V gene TRBV7-9 combines with J gene TRBJ2-2; D remains ambiguous. The V end was cut by 8 bases, the J end by 6 bases, with 10 bases between. This CDR3 comprises 12 residues. Looked up from germline, CDR1 is SEHNR and CDR2 is FQNEAQ (reference sequence). The CDR3 DNA follows: TGTGCCAGCCAAACCCCAGCCGGGGAGCTGTTTTTT. Amino acid sequence: CASQTPAGELFF.

This clonotype was seen a handful of times. J is TRBJ2-1 and V is TRBV24-1; tentative D call: TRBD2 (5 bases). From germline, CDR1 is KGHDR and CDR2 SFDVKD. The CDR3 has 16 amino acids. The V end lost 0 bases, the J end lost 7 bases, and 15 bases lay between the germline ends. CDR3 bases: TGTGCCACCAGTGATTTGCGGGGAAAGGACCGTAATGAGCAGTTCTTC. This gives the protein CATSDLRGKDRNEQFF.

This clonotype showed up many times. CDR3 coding DNA: TGCGCCAGCAGCTTCAGACCCGGGGAGCTGTTTTTT. It codes for CASSFRPGELFF. This chain joins TRBV5-1 and TRBJ2-2; D gene unclear. Trimming took off 2 bases at V and 6 bases at J, with 5 bases between the two ends. From germline, CDR1 is SGHRS and CDR2 YFSETQ. The CDR3 length is 12 residues.

A few counts support this clonotype. The V call is TRBV5-6, the J call TRBJ2-5; no clear D gene. Germline V gene sequence: CDR1 SGHDT, CDR2 YYEEEE. The V end was cut by 0 bases, the J end by 3 bases, with 15 bases between. This CDR3 has 16 amino acids. The CDR3 spells CASSLVRLGIKETQYF. CDR3 coding DNA: TGTGCCAGCAGCTTGGTGCGGTTGGGGATCAAAGAGACCCAGTACTTC.

This clonotype was detected only a few times. The chain uses TRBV12-3 or TRBV12-4 and TRBJ1-5; 7 bases map to TRBD1. J was trimmed by 3 bases and V by 6 bases; bases with no gene match: 8. The CDR3 extends over 15 amino acids. CDR3 bases: TGTGCCAGCAGCCATGGACAGGCGATCAATCAGCCCCAGCATTTT. It specifies CASSHGQAINQPQHF.

This clonotype was counted at least ten times. V usage is TRBV2 and J usage is TRBJ2-5; D might be TRBD1 or TRBD2, each matching 5 bases. The CDR3 consists of 13 residues. The germline V gene has CDR1 SNHLY and CDR2 FYNNEI. The V end lost 7 bases, the J end lost 1 base, and 10 bases lay between the germline ends. In nucleotides, the CDR3 is TGTGCCAGCAATTCCGGGACCCAAGAGACCCAGTACTTC. Translated: CASNSGTQETQYF.

In this sample, this clonotype turned up many times. The chain combines TRBV11-1 with TRBJ2-1, with a weak D call TRBD2 (6 bases). The CDR3 sequence is 18 residues long. Per germline, CDR1 SGHAT and CDR2 FQDESV (reference sequence). Trimming stripped 0 bases from V and 0 bases from J, with 15 bases between. CDR3 nucleotides: TGTGCCAGCAGCTTAGCGGTTGGGGGGAGACTCTCCTACAATGAGCAGTTCTTC. It yields the protein CASSLAVGGRLSYNEQFF.

The chain recombines TRBV27 with TRBJ2-3; TRBD2 might be the D (6 bases). The V gene's germline CDR1 is MNHEY and CDR2 SMNVEV (reference sequence). The CDR3 length is 19 residues. Deletions cut 6 bases from V and 5 bases from J, with 30 bases between. The CDR3 bases are TGTGCCAGCAGCGAAATCGGTGGTAGCGGCCGAGGGCATGTAGATACGCAGTATTTT. Translated: CASSEIGGSGRGHVDTQYF.

The genes are TRBV29-1 and TRBJ2-5, with 9 bases identical to TRBD2. V lost 6 bases and J lost 4; bases outside the gene matches: 3. Germline CDR1 SQVTM, CDR2 ANQGSEA. The CDR3 sequence is 12 residues long. CDR3 in amino acids: CSVVAGAETQYF. CDR3 nucleotide sequence: TGCAGCGTGGTAGCGGGAGCAGAGACCCAGTACTTC.

This sequence joins TRBV18 and TRBJ2-5; D gene unclear. Looked up from germline, CDR1 is KGHSH and CDR2 is LQKENI. The germline V and J ends were trimmed by 3 bases and 5 bases, with 10 bases remaining between them. The CDR3 loop spans 13 amino acids. The CDR3 protein is CASSPLTAETQYF. CDR3 nucleotide sequence: TGTGCCAGCTCACCCCTGACTGCTGAGACCCAGTACTTC.

V gene TRBV7-9 combines with J gene TRBJ1-2; D remains unclear. This CDR3 has 14 amino acids. From germline, CDR1 is SEHNR and CDR2 FQNEAQ (reference sequence). Trimming shortened V by 8 bases and J by 2 bases, and 15 bases separated the two germline ends. In nucleotides, the CDR3 is TGTGCCAGCCATCCCCCAGGTTGGAACTATGGCTACACCTTC. Translation gives CASHPPGWNYGYTF.

This clonotype was observed a few times. The V gene is TRBV28, the J gene TRBJ1-3; D remains unclear. CDR1 and CDR2 from the germline V gene are MDHEN and SYDVKM. The CDR3 is 11 amino acids. V was cut by 6 bases and J by 8 bases, with 8 bases left in between. CDR3: CASSPSDTIYF. Here the CDR3 DNA reads TGTGCCAGCAGCCCATCGGACACCATATATTTT.

The rearrangement uses TRBV5-4 and TRBJ2-1; TRBD1 matches at 10 bases. The CDR3 runs 15 residues. J gave up 8 bases and V 4 bases, and 9 bases lay outside the gene matches. CDR1 is SGHNT and CDR2 is YYREEE in the germline V gene (reference sequence). CDR3 nucleotide sequence: TGTGCCAGCAGCGCCCCGGGACAGGGGATCGATGAGCAGTTCTTC. It encodes CASSAPGQGIDEQFF.

This clonotype has just a few counts. V is TRBV24-1 and J is TRBJ2-5; D unclear. Deletions cut 3 bases from V and 5 bases from J, with 9 bases between. The CDR3 has 13 amino acids. Per germline, CDR1 KGHDR and CDR2 SFDVKD. CDR3 nucleotide sequence: TGTGCCACCAGTGATCCCTCTTGGGAGACCCAGTACTTC. The encoded protein is CATSDPSWETQYF.

This clonotype was observed many times. The chain uses TRBV12-3 or TRBV12-4 and TRBJ2-7; 12 bases fit TRBD1. With V trimmed by 2 bases and J by 4 bases, 3 bases remained unmatched. This CDR3 is 15 amino acids long. The CDR3 bases are TGTGCCAGCAGTTTACGGGACAGGGGGCGATACGAGCAGTACTTC. Protein sequence: CASSLRDRGRYEQYF.

This clonotype was found a few times. The chain couples TRBV5-1 to TRBJ2-4; the match to TRBD1 covers 9 bases. There are 15 residues in the CDR3. Germline assignment: CDR1 SGHRS and CDR2 YFSETQ. Unmatched junction bases numbered 4, after V lost 0 bases and J lost 6 bases. The CDR3: CASSLGTGGLNIQYF. CDR3 in DNA: TGCGCCAGCAGCTTGGGTACAGGGGGCCTAAACATTCAGTACTTC.

This clonotype was observed at least ten times. The chain combines TRBV5-5 with TRBJ2-1; D is undetermined. Looked up from germline, CDR1 is SGHKS and CDR2 is YYEKEE (reference sequence). V dropped 3 bases and J dropped 0 bases, with 7 bases sitting between them. The CDR3 extends over 14 amino acids. The CDR3, as DNA: TGTGCCAGCAGCTCCGACCCCTCCTACAATGAGCAGTTCTTC. It yields the protein CASSSDPSYNEQFF.

This clonotype was counted between two and nine times. V gene TRBV12-3 or TRBV12-4 combines with J gene TRBJ1-2, with D possibly matching TRBD1 (5 bases). Trimming left V 3 bases short and J 12 bases short, with 26 bases between. The CDR3 extends over 16 amino acids. This CDR3 reads CASSFEARGYKGEDTF. The DNA of the CDR3 is TGTGCCAGCAGTTTCGAAGCTCGGGGCTATAAGGGCGAGGACACCTTC.

This clonotype was seen only a few times. The chain links TRBV4-1 to TRBJ2-1; 10 nucleotides match TRBD1. The V gene end was trimmed by 4 bases and the J gene end by 9 bases; junction bases not matched to a gene: 6. In germline, CDR1 is MGHRA, CDR2 YSYEKL. The CDR3 runs 14 residues. The DNA for the CDR3 is TGCGCCAGCAGCCGGGGACAGGGGCTGGGTGAGCAGTTCTTC. It encodes CASSRGQGLGEQFF.

DNA of the CDR3: TGCGCCAGCAGCTCCCTTCCTTTCCTAGCGGGAGTCCCCTCGACCTCGAGGGAGCAGTACTTC. It encodes CASSSLPFLAGVPSTSREQYF. The chain employs TRBV5-1 and TRBJ2-7; 10 bases are a match to TRBD2. This CDR3 is 21 amino acids long. V shed 3 bases, J shed 7 bases, and the junction held 28 bases outside the gene matches. Germline CDR1 and CDR2: SGHRS and YFSETQ. Supplemented by reference TRBV5-1 and TRBJ2-7, the full variable domain reads KAGVTQTPRYLIKTRGQQVTLSCSPISGHRSVSWYQQTPGQGLQFLFEYFSETQRNKGNFPGRFSGRQFSNSRSEMNVSTLELGDSALYLCASSSLPFLAGVPSTSREQYFGPGTRLTVT.

In its sample, this clonotype was seen a few times. The chain couples TRBV4-1 to TRBJ2-2; D assignment may be TRBD1 or TRBD2 (5 bases each). The germline CDR1 and CDR2 sequences are MGHRA and YSYEKL. Trimming pared 6 bases from V and 3 bases from J, leaving 23 bases between. This CDR3 is 18 amino acids long. CDR3 sequence (DNA): TGCGCCAGCAGTTCCCCTTCCGGGGACCTCGTGGACACCGGGGAGCTGTTTTTT. Translation: CASSSPSGDLVDTGELFF.

The table lists this clonotype with a few counts. The chain combines TRBV9 with TRBJ2-7; no firm D call. Per the germline V gene, CDR1 is SGDLS and CDR2 is YYNGEE. CDR3 length: 15 amino acids. Trimming removed 0 bases from V and 3 bases from J, with 13 bases in between. CDR3 protein: CASSVGHNPLYEQYF. The CDR3, as DNA: TGTGCCAGCAGCGTAGGTCACAACCCCCTCTACGAGCAGTACTTC.

The V call is TRBV5-1, the J call TRBJ2-5; 7 bases are shared with TRBD2. The V gene end was trimmed by 3 bases and the J gene end by 4 bases; junction bases not matched to a gene: 9. CDR1 is SGHRS and CDR2 is YFSETQ in the germline V gene. The CDR3 covers 15 residues. The DNA of the CDR3 is TGCGCCAGCAGCTGGGGGGACTATCTGGGAGAGACCCAGTACTTC. Its translation is CASSWGDYLGETQYF.

This clonotype was recorded at least ten times. The chain carries TRBV5-1 and TRBJ2-1; D not resolved. This CDR3 is 12 amino acids long. Trimming pared 4 bases from V and 5 bases from J, leaving 7 bases between. CDR1 is SGHRS, CDR2 YFSETQ, per germline. The CDR3 DNA follows: TGCGCCAGCAGCCTCTGGAACAATGAGCAGTTCTTC. Amino acids: CASSLWNNEQFF.

In regard to this clonotype: Germline and junction disagree at one end, which may indicate a read error. This chain uses TRBV5-1 with TRBJ2-1; 11 nucleotides line up with TRBD2. The CDR3 sequence is 16 residues long. CDR1 is SGHRS, CDR2 YFSETQ, per germline. The DNA of the CDR3 is TGCGCCAGCAGATACCTAGCGGGAGGTTCTAACGATGAGCTGTTCTTC. This translates into CASRYLAGGSNDELFF.